These 26 T cell receptor beta chains originate from one sample sequenced in a study of cytomegalovirus exposure and HLA in healthy donors. Vbeta (60) and Jbeta (13) primers were used in the PCR. Generated by immunoSEQ multiplex PCR, the TCRdb table keeps only in-frame clones and is missing some. Of fewer than 200,000 clones listed, around a tenth were seen once; the top ten hold 1% to 1.5%. The source material was PBMCs. The receptor set was obtained from a woman between 25 and 40 years old in good health and CMV-seropositive.

A few counts support this clone. The chain joins TRBV9 to TRBJ2-2, with D possibly being TRBD1 (5 bases). Deletions cut 4 bases from V and 7 bases from J, with 17 bases between. CDR1 and CDR2 from the germline V gene are SGDLS and YYNGEE. This CDR3 has 15 amino acids. The DNA of the CDR3 is TGTGCCAGCAGCCCCAGGCGTGGGGCGAACGGGGAGCTGTTTTTT. Encoded protein: CASSPRRGANGELFF. Using reference TRBV9 and TRBJ2-2 for the parts outside the CDR3, the full variable domain is DSGVTQTPKHLITATGQRVTLRCSPRSGDLSVYWYQQSLDQGLQFLIQYYNGEERAKGNILERFSAQQFPDLHSELNLSSLELGDSALYFCASSPRRGANGELFFGEGSRLTVL.

The chain uses TRBV7-9 and TRBJ2-1; unclear D gene. Germline V gives CDR1 SEHNR, CDR2 FQNEAQ (reference sequence). Trimming cost V 4 bases and J 3 bases, with 10 bases left between them. The CDR3 spans 14 residues. The CDR3, as DNA: TGTGCCAGCAGCTCCCAACAGTACTACAATGAGCAGTTCTTC. It is translated as CASSSQQYYNEQFF.

The V call is TRBV5-6, the J call TRBJ2-1, with D possibly TRBD1 on 6 matching bases. The CDR3 is 14 amino acids. Trimming took off 4 bases at V and 6 bases at J, with 14 bases between the two ends. CDR1 is SGHDT and CDR2 is YYEEEE in the germline V gene. The CDR3 DNA is TGTGCCAGCAGCAACAGGGTGGATCGCAATGAGCAGTTCTTC. Translating gives CASSNRVDRNEQFF.

This clone has just a few counts. The chain carries TRBV25-1 and TRBJ2-3; D is ambiguous. CDR3 length equals 11 residues. CDR1 and CDR2 (germline): MGHDK, SYGVNS. V was trimmed by 6 bases and J by 2 bases, leaving 3 bases between them. DNA for the CDR3: TGTGCCAGCAGCCTCACAGATACGCAGTATTTT. The encoded protein is CASSLTDTQYF. The full variable domain, rest sourced from reference TRBV25-1 and TRBJ2-3, is EADIYQTPRYLVIGTGKKITLECSQTMGHDKMYWYQQDPGMELHLIHYSYGVNSTEKGDLSSESTVSRIRTEHFPLTLESARPSHTSQYLCASSLTDTQYFGPGTRLTVL.

V gene TRBV10-3 combines with J gene TRBJ2-6; D is unresolved. CDR1 and CDR2 from the germline V gene are ENHRY and SYGVKD. Trimming removed 6 bases from V and 1 base from J, with 7 bases in between. The CDR3 totals 14 residues. The CDR3 reads CAISPLSGANVLTF. CDR3 DNA sequence: TGTGCCATCAGCCCCCTTTCTGGGGCCAACGTCCTGACTTTC.

With respect to this clone: This sample also contains other DNA sequences that code for the same CDR3. V gene TRBV6-1 combines with J gene TRBJ2-7; 10 nucleotides align to TRBD1. V dropped 6 bases and J dropped 6; count of bases not matched to a gene: 8. The CDR3 is made up of 14 amino acids. From germline, CDR1 is MNHNS and CDR2 SASEGT. The CDR3 region has the DNA TGTGCCAGCAGCGGGTCCTGGACAGGGGGCGAGCAGTACTTC. It specifies CASSGSWTGGEQYF.

The chain links TRBV4-1 to TRBJ2-7, with 7 bases aligning to TRBD1. Germline CDR1 is MGHRA and CDR2 is YSYEKL. The CDR3 is 16 residues long. V lost 2 bases and J lost 4; bases outside the gene matches: 11. The CDR3 reads CASSQITGVVRYEQYF. CDR3 nucleotide sequence: TGCGCCAGCAGCCAAATAACAGGGGTGGTAAGGTACGAGCAGTACTTC.

The rearrangement links TRBV5-1 to TRBJ2-5; D possibly corresponds to TRBD2 (6 bases). From germline, CDR1 is SGHRS and CDR2 YFSETQ. Trimming removed 0 bases from V and 4 bases from J, with 10 bases in between. This CDR3 comprises 14 residues. CDR3 loop: CASSLDAGGETQYF. As DNA, the CDR3 is TGCGCCAGCAGCTTGGATGCCGGGGGAGAGACCCAGTACTTC.

The rearrangement links TRBV14 to TRBJ2-1, with 13 bases lining up with TRBD2. Germline CDR1 and CDR2: SGHDN and FVKESK. Trimming removed 4 bases from V and 3 bases from J; junction bases left unmatched: 9. The CDR3 length is 18 residues. CDR3 nucleotide sequence: TGTGCCAGCAGCCCCCGGACTAGCGGGAGACGGTACTACAATGAGCAGTTCTTC. Protein sequence: CASSPRTSGRRYYNEQFF.

This clone was seen only a few times. The rearrangement uses TRBV23-1 and TRBJ2-5; tentative D call: TRBD2 (6 bases). TRBV23-1 is reported as an ORF; its role is uncertain. There are 15 residues in the CDR3. Trimming stripped 4 bases from V and 0 bases from J, with 12 bases between. The CDR3 region is CASSRALAYQETQYF. The CDR3 region has the DNA TGCGCCAGCAGTCGAGCTCTAGCGTACCAAGAGACCCAGTACTTC.

This clone was observed a handful of times. The chain is built from TRBV7-2 and TRBJ2-3; D perhaps matches TRBD2 (5 bases). CDR1 is SGHTA, CDR2 FQGNSA, per germline. Trimming pared 4 bases from V and 4 bases from J, leaving 18 bases between. The CDR3 is made up of 16 amino acids. For the CDR3, the DNA is TGTGCCAGCAGCTCAGATATAGGAGGCCTATCAGATACGCAGTATTTT. This translates into CASSSDIGGLSDTQYF.

The rearrangement joins TRBV9 to TRBJ2-7; TRBD2 matches 8 bases. With V trimmed by 3 bases and J by 3 bases, 11 bases remained unmatched. CDR1 and CDR2 (germline): SGDLS, YYNGEE. The CDR3 is made up of 16 amino acids. CDR3 protein: CASSESLGLGDYEQYF. Written as DNA, the CDR3 is TGTGCCAGCAGCGAGAGCCTGGGACTAGGGGACTACGAGCAGTACTTC.

This clone was observed a few times. The rearrangement joins TRBV6-6 to TRBJ1-2; D perhaps matches TRBD1 (5 bases). The V and J ends lost 0 bases and 8 bases respectively, with 13 bases between them. Germline V CDR1 and CDR2: MNHNY, SVGAGI (reference sequence). The CDR3 covers 14 residues. The CDR3 here is CASSYSGHARGYTF. Written as DNA, the CDR3 is TGTGCCAGCAGTTACTCGGGGCACGCCCGGGGCTACACCTTC.

The V and J genes are TRBV29-1 and TRBJ1-1; D remains unclear. Trimming stripped 8 bases from V and 4 bases from J, with 14 bases between. CDR1 is SQVTM, CDR2 ANQGSEA, per germline. The CDR3 has 12 amino acids. The CDR3 DNA reads TGCAGCTCCGGGCTGCGGGGCACTGAAGCTTTCTTT. This codes for CSSGLRGTEAFF.

The rearrangement joins TRBV7-9 to TRBJ1-2; D unresolved. With 6 bases removed from V and 6 bases from J, the gap between germline ends came to 14 bases. The CDR3 covers 13 residues. Per germline, CDR1 SEHNR and CDR2 FQNEAQ (reference sequence). The CDR3 loop is CASSDRAVDGYTF. DNA for the CDR3: TGTGCCAGCAGTGATCGAGCCGTTGATGGCTACACCTTC.

V and J are TRBV6-6 and TRBJ2-5; the match to TRBD2 covers 13 bases. Per germline, CDR1 MNHNY and CDR2 SVGAGI (reference sequence). CDR3 size: 15 residues. J gave up 3 bases and V 7 bases, and 5 bases lay outside the gene matches. The CDR3 sequence is CASTGLAGVEETQYF. CDR3 nucleotide sequence: TGTGCCAGCACAGGACTAGCGGGAGTAGAAGAGACCCAGTACTTC.

The chain couples TRBV7-9 to TRBJ2-7; D is unclear. Germline-derived CDR1 and CDR2 are SEHNR and FQNEAQ (reference sequence). The CDR3 is 15 amino acids. Deletions cut 5 bases from V and 9 bases from J, with 23 bases between. The CDR3: CASSPPPRFGYLQYF. The CDR3 region has the DNA TGTGCCAGCAGCCCCCCACCGCGTTTCGGGTATCTGCAGTACTTC.

This clone occurred a few times. The CDR3: CASSLLGAYQETQYF. The CDR3 DNA sequence: TGCGCCAGCAGCTTGTTAGGAGCGTACCAAGAGACCCAGTACTTC. The chain uses TRBV5-1 and TRBJ2-5; D gene ambiguous. V was clipped by 1 base and J by 0 bases, with 10 bases between them. This CDR3 region has 15 residues. The V gene's germline CDR1 is SGHRS and CDR2 YFSETQ.

This chain connects TRBV5-1 to TRBJ2-5; 7 nucleotides agree with TRBD1. Germline V gives CDR1 SGHRS, CDR2 YFSETQ. The junction had 2 bases not matched to a gene; V was cut back by 4 bases and J by 2 bases. The CDR3 consists of 13 residues. CDR3 amino acids: CASSPGQQETQYF. CDR3 nucleotides: TGCGCCAGCAGCCCGGGACAGCAAGAGACCCAGTACTTC.

This clone came up a few times. The chain links TRBV2 to TRBJ2-3; possibly TRBD1 for D (5 bases). This CDR3 is built from 14 residues. Trimming stripped 3 bases from V and 2 bases from J, with 9 bases between. Per the germline V gene, CDR1 is SNHLY and CDR2 is FYNNEI. This chain's CDR3 is CASSDWTSTDTQYF. CDR3 coding DNA: TGTGCCAGCAGTGACTGGACATCCACAGATACGCAGTATTTT.

This clone was recorded a few times. This chain uses TRBV5-1 with TRBJ2-5; 7 nucleotides agree with TRBD2. CDR1 is SGHRS, CDR2 YFSETQ, per germline. Trimming at V came to 4 bases and at J to 2 bases, leaving 8 bases not matched to a gene. The CDR3 runs 15 residues. CDR3 nucleotide sequence: TGCGCCAGCAGCACCTTCACTAGCGCTCAAGAGACCCAGTACTTC. Amino acids: CASSTFTSAQETQYF.

V and J are TRBV2 and TRBJ2-2; 7 nucleotides agree with TRBD2. V was clipped by 3 bases and J by 7 bases; unmatched bases: 8. CDR1 is SNHLY and CDR2 is FYNNEI in the germline V gene. The CDR3 consists of 15 residues. For the CDR3, the DNA is TGTGCCAGCAGTGATGGGCCAGCGGGAATCGGGGAGCTGTTTTTT. It codes for CASSDGPAGIGELFF.

The chain is built from TRBV5-4 and TRBJ2-4; TRBD1 might be the D (7 bases). The CDR3 totals 15 residues. Trimming left V 4 bases short and J 7 bases short, with 18 bases between. From germline, CDR1 is SGHNT and CDR2 YYREEE (reference sequence). CDR3: CASSAGQSGFNIQYF. CDR3 nucleotide sequence: TGTGCCAGCAGCGCGGGACAGTCAGGATTTAACATTCAGTACTTC.

The J gene is TRBJ1-1, the V gene TRBV6-5; 7 bases are a match to TRBD1. There are 13 residues in the CDR3. V shed 3 bases, J shed 4 bases, and the junction held 2 bases outside the gene matches. Germline lookup yields CDR1 MNHEY and CDR2 SVGAGI. The CDR3 spells CASSYPGGTEAFF. CDR3 nucleotides: TGTGCCAGCAGTTATCCAGGGGGCACTGAAGCTTTCTTT.

V usage is TRBV29-1 and J usage is TRBJ1-1, with D tentatively TRBD1 (5 bases). The CDR3 consists of 16 residues. V shed 5 bases and J shed 5 bases, with 24 bases lying between them. Germline lookup yields CDR1 SQVTM and CDR2 ANQGSEA. CDR3 DNA: TGCAGCGTTTACCCTCTCCCCCCAGGGAAAGGGACTGAAGCTTTCTTT. Amino acids: CSVYPLPPGKGTEAFF. The complete variable domain, with remaining parts taken from reference TRBV29-1 and TRBJ1-1, reads SAVISQKPSRDICQRGTSLTIQCQVDSQVTMMFWYRQQPGQSLTLIATANQGSEATYESGFVIDKFPISRPNLTFSTLTVSNMSPEDSSIYLCSVYPLPPGKGTEAFFGQGTRLTVV.

The V call is TRBV5-1, the J call TRBJ1-4; TRBD1 agrees at 7 bases. The junction had 16 bases not matched to a gene; V was cut back by 7 bases and J by 4 bases. CDR1 is SGHRS, CDR2 YFSETQ, per germline. This CDR3 region has 17 residues. The DNA of the CDR3 is TGCGCCAGCCGACCATTATCCGGGACAGCCTTTAATGAAAAACTGTTTTTT. Translated: CASRPLSGTAFNEKLFF.